This TCR beta chain appears in the sequencing data of a study of T cells in tuberculosis. Study-wide context: In South Africa, adults with active tuberculosis were compared with IGRA-negative and latently infected IGRA-positive adolescents. Samples predate treatment or fall within its first 7 days.

V shed 1 base, J shed 5 bases, and the junction held 8 bases outside the gene matches. CDR1 is MGHRA and CDR2 is YSYEKL in the germline V gene. The CDR3 is 16 residues long. Included patients were adults of at least 18, HIV-seronegative, South African. Positive smear microscopy and/or M. tuberculosis culture confirmed active disease. TCRdb's copy holds only in-frame clones and misses some; the assay was immunoSEQ multiplex PCR. This table holds 9,500 to 12,000 clones, 85% to 95% found once. Source material: PBMCs. The chain recombines TRBV4-1 with TRBJ2-5; 9 nucleotides align to TRBD2. This TCR was sampled from an adult with tuberculosis. The CDR3 reads CASSQGTSAGGETQYF. In DNA form, the CDR3 reads TGCGCCAGCAGCCAAGGGACTAGCGCCGGGGGGGAGACCCAGTACTTC.